Presented here are 4 T cell receptor beta chains from one specimen sequenced in a study of blood T cell repertoires in COVID-19. Clones were sequenced by immunoSEQ multiplex PCR, and TCRdb holds only the in-frame ones, with some missing. Here the sample spans 200,000 to 300,000 clones, 75% to 90% being singletons. Sequenced material: peripheral blood. The receptors stem from a middle-aged woman with acute or convalescent COVID-19.

The rearrangement links TRBV30 to TRBJ1-1; D is unresolved. CDR1 GTSNPN and CDR2 SVGIG come from the germline V gene (reference sequence). The CDR3 runs 14 residues. Trimming took 2 bases from V and 0 from J, leaving 10 bases between them. The CDR3 nucleotides read TGTGCCTGGAGTAAAAGGGAGCTGAACACTGAAGCTTTCTTT. It yields the protein CAWSKRELNTEAFF.

This rearrangement joins TRBV27 to TRBJ1-2; 8 nucleotides match TRBD1. The CDR3 contains 15 residues. V lost 8 bases to trimming and J lost 4 bases; unmatched junction nucleotides: 12. Germline V lookup: CDR1 MNHEY, CDR2 SMNVEV (reference sequence). DNA for the CDR3: TGTGCCAGCTCCCCCTTGGGACAGGCCCTCTATGGCTACACCTTC. Residues: CASSPLGQALYGYTF.

This clone was counted a single time. The chain uses TRBV4-1 and TRBJ2-1, with a weak D call TRBD1 (6 bases). Germline lookup yields CDR1 MGHRA and CDR2 YSYEKL. V was pared by 0 bases and J by 9 bases, with 9 bases between. This CDR3 is built from 13 residues. CDR3 nucleotide sequence: TGCGCCAGCAGCCAAGAAGCAGGGGCTGAGCAGTTCTTC. Its translation is CASSQEAGAEQFF.

The chain recombines TRBV6-5 with TRBJ1-1; TRBD1 matches at 7 bases. This CDR3 region has 14 residues. Germline V lookup: CDR1 MNHEY, CDR2 SVGAGI. Trimming cost V 5 bases and J 1 base; bases outside gene matches: 4. In DNA, the CDR3 is TGTGCCAGCAGTCCCGGGACAGAGAACACTGAAGCTTTCTTT. The encoded protein is CASSPGTENTEAFF.